This passage covers 20 T cell receptor beta chains from one sample sequenced in a study of T cells in Graves' hyperthyroidism and ophthalmopathy. Amplified TCR beta CDR3 regions derived from RNA transcripts. A first-round RT-PCR of the TCR CDR3 used the HTBI primer set. TCRdb independently ran MiXCR on the multiplex PCR reads; one entry per CDR3 protein. The table has approximately 690,000 distinct CDR3 sequences, about 20% seen once. Specimen: blood. These TCRs come from a man younger than 45 with Graves' ophthalmopathy.

The chain carries TRBV6-1 and TRBJ1-5; TRBD1 agrees at 9 bases. Unmatched junction bases numbered 5, after V lost 10 bases and J lost 4 bases. Germline V CDR1 and CDR2: MNHNS, SASEGT. The CDR3 covers 13 residues. CDR3 coding DNA: TGTGCCATCCCGGGACAGGGAAATCAGCCCCAGCATTTT. Translation: CAIPGQGNQPQHF.

The J gene is TRBJ2-7, the V gene TRBV28; possibly TRBD2 for D (6 bases). Germline lookup yields CDR1 MDHEN and CDR2 SYDVKM. This CDR3 is 13 amino acids long. With 2 bases removed from V and 6 bases from J, the gap between germline ends came to 11 bases. This chain's CDR3 is CASSLPAGREQYF. CDR3 bases: TGTGCCAGCAGTTTACCGGCGGGGCGCGAGCAGTACTTC. Looking up the rest from reference TRBV28 and TRBJ2-7 gives the full variable domain: DVKVTQSSRYLVKRTGEKVFLECVQDMDHENMFWYRQDPGLGLRLIYFSYDVKMKEKGDIPEGYSVSREKKERFSLILESASTNQTSMYLCASSLPAGREQYFGPGTRLTVT.

Ten or more counts support this clonotype. The chain couples TRBV2 to TRBJ1-5; D uncertain. Trimming shortened V by 3 bases and J by 5 bases, and 8 bases separated the two germline ends. The CDR3 length is 13 residues. Germline V gives CDR1 SNHLY, CDR2 FYNNEI. The CDR3 nucleotides are TGTGCCAGCAGTGAGTGGGAATATCAGCCCCAGCATTTT. Its translation is CASSEWEYQPQHF.

This clonotype was observed a few times. The V and J genes are TRBV12-3 or TRBV12-4 and TRBJ2-3; D unresolved. V was shortened by 2 bases and J by 2 bases, with 11 bases between the two germline ends. The CDR3 is made up of 15 amino acids. For the CDR3, the DNA is TGTGCCAGCAGTTTAAGGAACCGTTACACAGATACGCAGTATTTT. It translates to CASSLRNRYTDTQYF.

This clonotype came up many times. This chain links TRBV30 with TRBJ1-4, with D perhaps TRBD1 (5 bases). Germline CDR1 and CDR2: GTSNPN and SVGIG (reference sequence). This CDR3 comprises 15 residues. V was clipped by 1 base and J by 10 bases, with 19 bases between them. The CDR3: CAWSERTYRFGKLFF. The CDR3 coding sequence is TGTGCCTGGAGTGAACGGACATACCGCTTCGGAAAACTGTTTTTT.

This clonotype was found many times. The rearrangement links TRBV7-3 to TRBJ2-2; D is uncertain. The CDR3 covers 14 residues. The V gene lost 6 bases and the J gene lost 5 bases, with 13 bases spanning the gap. Germline loops: CDR1 SGHTA, CDR2 FQGTGA. This chain's CDR3 is CASSYRFGTGELFF. CDR3 DNA: TGTGCCAGCAGTTACCGCTTTGGGACCGGGGAGCTGTTTTTT. Full variable domain (outside the CDR3, taken from reference TRBV7-3 and TRBJ2-2): GAGVSQTPSNKVTEKGKYVELRCDPISGHTALYWYRQSLGQGPEFLIYFQGTGAADDSGLPNDRFFAVRPEGSVSTLKIQRTERGDSAVYLCASSYRFGTGELFFGEGSRLTVL.

This clonotype has more than one count but fewer than ten. The gene calls are TRBV15 and TRBJ1-4; maybe TRBD1 (5 bases). There are 15 residues in the CDR3. Germline assignment: CDR1 LNHNV and CDR2 YYDKDF (reference sequence). Trimming left V 0 bases short and J 10 bases short, with 15 bases between. The CDR3 coding sequence is TGTGCCACCAGCAGAGAATGGGCCCAGCAGGGAAAACTGTTTTTT. This encodes CATSREWAQQGKLFF.

The V gene is TRBV6-2 or TRBV6-3, the J gene TRBJ2-1; TRBD2 agrees at 10 bases. This CDR3 is 16 amino acids long. The ends lost 0 bases at V and 8 bases at J; junction bases unmatched: 7. Germline loops: CDR1 MNHEY, CDR2 SVGEGT. CDR3 amino acids: CASSYSELAGAYEQFF. The CDR3 DNA reads as TGTGCCAGCAGTTACTCGGAGCTAGCGGGAGCCTATGAGCAGTTCTTC.

The chain joins TRBV28 to TRBJ2-3; D is undetermined. V was shortened by 6 bases and J by 8 bases, with 12 bases between the two germline ends. From germline, CDR1 is MDHEN and CDR2 SYDVKM. The CDR3 totals 12 residues. The CDR3 spells CASRGWSATQYF. CDR3 nucleotides: TGTGCCAGCAGGGGGTGGAGTGCTACGCAGTATTTT.

This clonotype was counted many times. The chain couples TRBV7-2 to TRBJ2-7; TRBD1 or TRBD2 may be the D gene (7 bases each). This CDR3 has 16 residues. V was trimmed by 4 bases and J by 4 bases, leaving 20 bases between them. Germline CDR1 is SGHTA and CDR2 is FQGNSA. CDR3: CASSSGRDRLAYEQYF. For the CDR3, the DNA is TGTGCCAGCAGCTCTGGCCGGGACAGACTAGCTTACGAGCAGTACTTC.

The chain couples TRBV20-1 to TRBJ2-7, with 8 bases fitting TRBD1. V dropped 3 bases and J dropped 5; count of bases not matched to a gene: 15. From germline, CDR1 is DFQATT and CDR2 SNEGSKA (reference sequence). The CDR3 length is 16 residues. The CDR3 region is CSARFPGQAPRDEQYF. For the CDR3, the DNA is TGCAGTGCTAGGTTCCCGGGACAGGCCCCTAGGGACGAGCAGTACTTC.

Only a few counts were recorded for this clonotype. This chain links TRBV28 with TRBJ2-5; 8 positions agree with TRBD1. CDR3 length: 14 residues. Germline CDR1 and CDR2: MDHEN and SYDVKM. The V gene end was trimmed by 8 bases and the J gene end by 5 bases; junction bases not matched to a gene: 10. The CDR3 nucleotides read TGTGCCAGCCTATTGACAGGGGCGCCGGAGACCCAGTACTTC. Protein sequence: CASLLTGAPETQYF.

This clonotype was detected only a few times. The V call is TRBV5-1, the J call TRBJ2-3; D not certain. The germline CDR1 and CDR2 sequences are SGHRS and YFSETQ. V was pared by 0 bases and J by 2 bases, with 4 bases between. The CDR3 runs to 13 residues. CDR3 in DNA: TGCGCCAGCAGCTTGGAATACACAGATACGCAGTATTTT. It is translated as CASSLEYTDTQYF.

This rearrangement joins TRBV3-1 to TRBJ2-7; 9 nucleotides line up with TRBD1. The germline gives CDR1 LGHDT, CDR2 YNNKEL (reference sequence). CDR3 length equals 16 residues. The trim removed 0 bases at V and 4 bases at J, leaving 7 bases unmatched. CDR3 protein: CASSQEITGGWYEQYF. The CDR3 DNA follows: TGTGCCAGCAGCCAAGAGATCACAGGGGGCTGGTACGAGCAGTACTTC.

The gene calls are TRBV19 and TRBJ2-2; 12 nucleotides line up with TRBD2. V shed 3 bases and J 1 base; nucleotides not matched to a gene: 6. From germline, CDR1 is LNHDA and CDR2 SQIVND (reference sequence). The CDR3 extends over 18 amino acids. This CDR3 is CASSMRLAGVQNTGELFF. CDR3 in DNA: TGTGCCAGTAGTATGAGACTAGCGGGAGTTCAGAACACCGGGGAGCTGTTTTTT.

V and J are TRBV20-1 and TRBJ2-1; 9 bases agree with TRBD2. This CDR3 comprises 17 residues. Germline CDR1 and CDR2: DFQATT and SNEGSKA (reference sequence). J lost 4 bases, V lost 4 bases, and 14 bases had no gene match. Here the CDR3 reads CSANKGKLAGRYNEQFF. The CDR3 DNA reads TGCAGTGCTAATAAGGGGAAGCTAGCGGGAAGATACAATGAGCAGTTCTTC.

This clonotype has ten or more counts. V usage is TRBV25-1 and J usage is TRBJ1-1, with no clear D. Trimming took 1 base from V and 1 from J, leaving 10 bases between them. Germline CDR1 reads MGHDK; CDR2 reads SYGVNS. The CDR3 is 15 residues long. In nucleotides, the CDR3 is TGTGCCAGCAGTGAATCTTCCGGGTGGAACACTGAAGCTTTCTTT. It codes for CASSESSGWNTEAFF.

This clonotype was counted between two and nine times. The chain carries TRBV30 and TRBJ1-1; D is unresolved. CDR1 is GTSNPN and CDR2 is SVGIG in the germline V gene (reference sequence). Trimming took 2 bases from V and 1 from J, leaving 5 bases between them. The CDR3 is 12 amino acids. CDR3 amino acids: CAWSIGNTEAFF. For the CDR3, the DNA is TGTGCCTGGAGTATAGGGAACACTGAAGCTTTCTTT. Combining the CDR3 with reference TRBV30 and TRBJ1-1 gives the whole variable domain SQTIHQWPATLVQPVGSPLSLECTVEGTSNPNLYWYRQAAGRGLQLLFYSVGIGQISSEVPQNLSASRPQDRQFILSSKKLLLSDSGFYLCAWSIGNTEAFFGQGTRLTVV.

There are many counts of this clonotype. The CDR3 region is CASRPQGTSNQPQHF. Here the CDR3 DNA reads TGTGCCAGCAGACCACAGGGGACTAGCAATCAGCCCCAGCATTTT. V usage is TRBV28 and J usage is TRBJ1-5; TRBD1 agrees at 7 bases. The J segment lost 0 bases and the V segment lost 6 bases, leaving 5 bases of the junction unmatched. Per the germline V gene, CDR1 is MDHEN and CDR2 is SYDVKM. This CDR3 spans 15 amino acids.

The rearrangement joins TRBV12-3 or TRBV12-4 to TRBJ1-2; no reliable D call. This CDR3 comprises 12 residues. Trimming stripped 6 bases from V and 5 bases from J, with 10 bases between. The CDR3 DNA is TGTGCCAGCAGCCTTACCTATTATGGCTACACCTTC. Translation gives CASSLTYYGYTF.